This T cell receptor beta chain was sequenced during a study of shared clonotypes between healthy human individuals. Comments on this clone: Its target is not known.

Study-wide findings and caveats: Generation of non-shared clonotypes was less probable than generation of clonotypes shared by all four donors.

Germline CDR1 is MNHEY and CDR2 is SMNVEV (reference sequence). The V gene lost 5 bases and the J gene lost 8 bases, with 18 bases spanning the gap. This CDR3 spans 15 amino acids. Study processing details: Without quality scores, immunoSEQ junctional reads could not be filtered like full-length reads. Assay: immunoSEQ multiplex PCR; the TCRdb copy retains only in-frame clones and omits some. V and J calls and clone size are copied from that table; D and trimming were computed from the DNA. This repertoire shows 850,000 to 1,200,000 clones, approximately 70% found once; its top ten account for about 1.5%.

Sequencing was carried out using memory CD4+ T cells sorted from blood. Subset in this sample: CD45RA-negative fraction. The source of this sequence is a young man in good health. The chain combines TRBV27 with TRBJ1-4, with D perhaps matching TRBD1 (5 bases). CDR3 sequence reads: CASSPRGGLAEKLFF. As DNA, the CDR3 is TGTGCCAGCAGTCCCCGGGGGGGTCTGGCAGAAAAACTGTTTTTT.